The present TCR beta chain was sequenced within a study of blood T cell repertoires in COVID-19. Recruits, aged roughly 18 to 90 years, lived in around 24 US areas. Participants had their cohort set by participant-reported clinical history. Looked up from germline, CDR1 is SGHRS and CDR2 is YFSETQ. This CDR3 is 14 amino acids long. The junction had 9 bases not matched to a gene; V was cut back by 4 bases and J by 6 bases. Clones were sequenced by immunoSEQ multiplex PCR, and TCRdb holds only the in-frame ones, with some missing. Here the sample spans about 220,000 clones, just over 85% being singletons.

The chain couples TRBV5-1 to TRBJ2-7, with TRBD1 matching 8 bases. The clonotype comes from a woman aged 40 to 55 with acute COVID-19. Input material: PBMCs or T cells enriched from blood (not recorded which). The CDR3 protein is CASSRGQAPPEQYF. The CDR3 DNA sequence: TGCGCCAGCAGCAGGGGACAGGCCCCCCCCGAGCAGTACTTC.